This T cell receptor (beta chain) was sequenced for a study of low-dose radiotherapy and immunotherapy resistance in tumors. Gene-specific TRAV and TRBV primers were used for first-strand cDNA, covering alpha and beta chains. TCR amplification used roughly 21 PCR cycles, a constant-region primer and a V-primer adapter. Amplification of isolated mRNA was accomplished via in vitro transcription. MiXCR, applied by TCRdb to the reads, yields one record per CDR3 protein. The repertoire includes about 60,000 distinct CDR3 sequences, around 25% of them detected once, and roughly 5.6% sits in the top ten. This clonotype was counted ten times or more. The V gene's germline CDR1 is MDHEN and CDR2 SYDVKM. V lost 4 bases and J lost 1, with 7 bases in between. This CDR3 comprises 13 residues. Indicated time point: before trial treatment.

The sample here was PBMCs, taken before treatment. This sequence originates from a male donor with prostate cancer. V and J are TRBV28 and TRBJ2-5; a possible D gene is TRBD2 (6 bases). This chain's CDR3 is CASSSGGQETQYF. CDR3 nucleotides: TGTGCCAGCAGTTCCGGGGGCCAAGAGACCCAGTACTTC.